This entry lists 17 T cell receptor beta chains sequenced from one sample in a study of T cell responses to AZD1222 COVID-19 vaccine. Measured with immunoSEQ multiplex PCR; TCRdb has only the in-frame clones, and not every one. This sample yields under 70,000 clones, of which 79% are seen a single time; around 25% belongs to the top ten. The source was peripheral blood, collected on day 0 of MenACWY control vaccination. The receptors derive from an adult in good health.

This clone was seen once. The J gene is TRBJ1-2, the V gene TRBV4-3; D not resolved. The germline gives CDR1 LGHNA, CDR2 YSLEER. The CDR3 totals 15 residues. With 0 bases removed from V and 4 bases from J, the gap between germline ends came to 12 bases. CDR3 bases: TGCGCCAGCAGCCAAGATCTGTCCCAGACCTATGGCTACACCTTC. Translating gives CASSQDLSQTYGYTF.

V usage is TRBV3-1 (or the pseudogene TRBV3-2) and J usage is TRBJ1-1; no reliable D call. Germline V gives CDR1 LGHDT, CDR2 YNNKEL (reference sequence). V lost 1 base to trimming and J lost 10 bases, with 10 bases between them. CDR3 size: 12 residues. CDR3 sequence (DNA): TGTGCCAGCAGCCAAGGCATGACCGGAGCTTTCTTT. Translating gives CASSQGMTGAFF.

The chain is built from TRBV18 and TRBJ1-2, with D tentatively TRBD1 (6 bases). The germline CDR1 and CDR2 sequences are KGHSH and LQKENI. The CDR3 sequence is 13 residues long. The V end lost 4 bases, the J end lost 5 bases, and 11 bases lay between the germline ends. The CDR3 DNA follows: TGTGCCAGCTCACGGGGGGCCGAATATGGCTACACCTTC. As protein: CASSRGAEYGYTF.

This rearrangement joins TRBV6-1 to TRBJ2-3, with 8 bases that match TRBD1. The CDR3 covers 17 residues. Trimming cost V 0 bases and J 5 bases; bases outside gene matches: 10. CDR1 and CDR2 from the germline V gene are MNHNS and SASEGT. The CDR3 DNA reads as TGTGCCAGCAGTGAAGCTCGTCTCAGGGGGCATGGAGATACGCAGTATTTT. Encoded protein: CASSEARLRGHGDTQYF.

The rearrangement uses TRBV6-1 and TRBJ1-2; D uncertain. CDR3 length: 13 residues. Trimming removed 3 bases from V and 6 bases from J, with 11 bases in between. Germline V CDR1 and CDR2: MNHNS, SASEGT. The CDR3 sequence: CASSEARGDGYTF. The DNA for the CDR3 is TGTGCCAGCAGTGAGGCGCGCGGGGATGGCTACACCTTC.

This clone showed up just once. V usage is TRBV7-9 and J usage is TRBJ2-1; no clear D. The CDR3 covers 15 residues. Germline CDR1 reads SEHNR; CDR2 reads FQNEAQ (reference sequence). V was pared by 5 bases and J by 2 bases, with 13 bases between. This CDR3 reads CASSLGPLPYNEQFF. The CDR3 coding sequence is TGTGCCAGCAGCCTCGGTCCCCTACCCTACAATGAGCAGTTCTTC.

The chain is built from TRBV11-1 and TRBJ2-3; D is uncertain. Germline V gene lookup returns CDR1 SGHAT and CDR2 FQDESV (reference sequence). Trimming left V 5 bases short and J 6 bases short, with 6 bases between. This CDR3 is 11 amino acids long. CDR3 nucleotides: TGTGCCAGCAGCGCGAGGGATACGCAGTATTTT. Its protein product is CASSARDTQYF. Looking up the rest from reference TRBV11-1 and TRBJ2-3 gives the full variable domain: EAEVAQSPRYKITEKSQAVAFWCDPISGHATLYWYRQILGQGPELLVQFQDESVVDDSQLPKDRFSAERLKGVDSTLKIQPAELGDSAMYLCASSARDTQYFGPGTRLTVL.

The chain links TRBV5-6 to TRBJ2-1, with 10 bases that match TRBD1. The germline V gene has CDR1 SGHDT and CDR2 YYEEEE. The CDR3 sequence is 16 residues long. V lost 4 bases and J lost 6; bases outside the gene matches: 10. CDR3 sequence (DNA): TGTGCCAGCAGCCAGCAGGGACAGGGGTTTTTCAATGAGCAGTTCTTC. Amino acids: CASSQQGQGFFNEQFF.

The genes are TRBV5-1 and TRBJ2-1; TRBD2 agrees at 14 bases. V shed 0 bases, J shed 5 bases, and the junction held 13 bases outside the gene matches. The CDR3 runs to 20 residues. The germline V gene encodes CDR1 SGHRS and CDR2 YFSETQ. The CDR3 DNA sequence: TGCGCCAGCAGCTTGGGAATAAAAGCAAGGGGACTAGCGGGGGACAATGAGCAGTTCTTC. Translating it yields CASSLGIKARGLAGDNEQFF.

The rearrangement uses TRBV30 and TRBJ1-3; D gene uncertain. This CDR3 spans 16 amino acids. Germline assignment: CDR1 GTSNPN and CDR2 SVGIG (reference sequence). V was trimmed by 0 bases and J by 4 bases, leaving 16 bases between them. CDR3 sequence (DNA): TGTGCCTGGAGTGTAAGAGGGCCCGGAGTCGGAAACACCATATATTTT. It translates to CAWSVRGPGVGNTIYF.

This chain connects TRBV2 to TRBJ2-1; TRBD1 agrees at 9 bases. Germline values: CDR1 SNHLY, CDR2 FYNNEI. V dropped 2 bases and J dropped 7; count of bases not matched to a gene: 6. This CDR3 has 15 amino acids. The CDR3 nucleotides read TGTGCCAGCAGTGAAAGGTTCGGGACAGGGAATGAGCAGTTCTTC. Translation: CASSERFGTGNEQFF.

J is TRBJ2-5 and V is TRBV27; possible D gene TRBD1, 5 bases. The CDR3 extends over 13 amino acids. Trimming stripped 2 bases from V and 5 bases from J, with 9 bases between. From germline, CDR1 is MNHEY and CDR2 SMNVEV (reference sequence). CDR3 protein: CASSLRWGETQYF. The DNA of the CDR3 is TGTGCCAGCAGTTTAAGGTGGGGCGAGACCCAGTACTTC.

The chain carries TRBV30 and TRBJ1-2, with a tentative D call TRBD1 (6 bases). Germline CDR1 GTSNPN, CDR2 SVGIG (reference sequence). This CDR3 contains 14 residues. V lost 4 bases to trimming and J lost 4 bases, with 16 bases between them. CDR3 amino acids: CAWTLDRLGYGYTF. CDR3 DNA sequence: TGTGCCTGGACCCTCGACAGGCTCGGCTATGGCTACACCTTC. Full variable domain (rest looked up from reference TRBV30 and TRBJ1-2): SQTIHQWPATLVQPVGSPLSLECTVEGTSNPNLYWYRQAAGRGLQLLFYSVGIGQISSEVPQNLSASRPQDRQFILSSKKLLLSDSGFYLCAWTLDRLGYGYTFGSGTRLTVV.

The gene calls are TRBV5-1 and TRBJ1-5, with TRBD1 matching 9 bases. With 4 bases clipped from V and 7 bases from J, the junction kept 3 bases outside the gene matches. CDR3 size: 13 residues. Germline-derived CDR1 and CDR2 are SGHRS and YFSETQ. The chain's CDR3 is CASSEGQGQPQHF. Written as DNA, the CDR3 is TGCGCCAGCAGCGAGGGACAGGGACAGCCCCAGCATTTT.

This clone appeared a few times. The V gene is TRBV25-1, the J gene TRBJ2-7; 7 bases map to TRBD1. This CDR3 is built from 13 residues. The germline V gene has CDR1 MGHDK and CDR2 SYGVNS. V lost 6 bases and J lost 7; bases outside the gene matches: 9. CDR3 region: CASSRQGEGEQYF. The CDR3 DNA reads as TGTGCCAGCAGCCGGCAGGGGGAAGGGGAGCAGTACTTC.

This chain joins TRBV6-1 and TRBJ1-1; D is undetermined. V lost 2 bases and J lost 4, with 11 bases in between. Germline CDR1 reads MNHNS; CDR2 reads SASEGT. The CDR3 has 14 amino acids. The CDR3 DNA is TGTGCCAGCAGTGAATGGCGGGAGGGCACTGAAGCTTTCTTT. Protein: CASSEWREGTEAFF.

This clone was found a few times. This chain uses TRBV28 with TRBJ1-6, with TRBD1 as a possible D gene (5 bases). CDR3 length: 14 amino acids. Trimming stripped 1 base from V and 5 bases from J, with 6 bases between. CDR1 and CDR2 (germline): MDHEN, SYDVKM. The CDR3 DNA is TGTGCCAGCAGTTTATTACAGGATAATTCACCCCTCCACTTT. It is translated as CASSLLQDNSPLHF.